Below, one T cell receptor (beta chain) is given with its context. Its target is unknown. Per germline, CDR1 SEHNR and CDR2 FQNEAQ (reference sequence). V shed 5 bases and J 5 bases; nucleotides not matched to a gene: 9. The CDR3 runs 15 residues. The sample belongs to a study of T cells in Graves' hyperthyroidism and ophthalmopathy. Findings and limits, study-wide: Also found in blood were most expanded thyroid clonotypes above 0.001.

Thyroid ultrasound and orbital computed tomography, with clinical symptoms and serum thyroxine and TRAb, informed diagnoses. Authors of the study amplified TCR beta CDR3 regions from RNA transcripts. The TCR CDR3 was amplified in a first-round RT-PCR using the HTBI primer set. TCRdb re-analysed the multiplex PCR reads in MiXCR, keeping a single row per CDR3 protein. The sample records 500,000 to 600,000 distinct CDR3 sequences, under 60% being singletons. The specimen sequenced was peripheral blood or thyroid tissue (not recorded which). The chain employs TRBV7-9 and TRBJ2-1; 7 bases align to TRBD2. This sequence originates from a woman aged 18-29 years with Graves' hyperthyroidism. DNA for the CDR3: TGTGCCAGCAGCCACGGGGGGATCGCCAACAATGAGCAGTTCTTC. This sequence encodes CASSHGGIANNEQFF.